Listed below are T cell receptor beta chains from one sample, sequenced in a study of blood T cell repertoires in COVID-19. Only in-frame clones appear in the TCRdb table, and some are missing; sequencing was by immunoSEQ multiplex PCR. The repertoire holds approximately 260,000 clones, with around 87% as singletons. The sample was peripheral blood. The source is a man aged 18-30 years with active or convalescent COVID-19. CDR3s include the opening cysteine and the closing phenylalanine or tryptophan. The D gene is left open where the match is weak. Rows may omit the clone size; those that give it use once, few, many or a size class.

V: TRBV7-6; length: 14; size: few; D: -; J: TRBJ1-2; CDR3: CASSLAGGGGGYTF
V: TRBV6-5; length: 13; size: -; D: TRBD1; J: TRBJ1-1; CDR3: CASIRTGATEAFF
V: TRBV3-1/TRBV3-2; length: 13; size: -; D: -; J: TRBJ1-5; CDR3: CASSQEQRTPQHF
V: TRBV14; length: 14; size: -; D: TRBD1; J: TRBJ2-7; CDR3: CASPSRDRINEQYF
V: TRBV30; length: 13; size: -; D: -; J: TRBJ1-4; CDR3: CAWMTGTNEKLFF
V: TRBV4-2; length: 15; size: -; D: -; J: TRBJ2-2; CDR3: CASSPRQGGSGELFF
V: TRBV2; length: 14; size: many; D: -; J: TRBJ1-5; CDR3: CASSIGGQGQPQHF
V: TRBV6-5; length: 16; size: -; D: TRBD1; J: TRBJ1-4; CDR3: CASSYSQGASNEKLFF
V: TRBV10-2; length: 14; size: -; D: TRBD1; J: TRBJ1-2; CDR3: CATASWGQGYGYTF
V: TRBV30; length: 13; size: -; D: TRBD1; J: TRBJ1-1; CDR3: CAWREWGRGKAFF
V: TRBV9; length: 16; size: -; D: TRBD2; J: TRBJ2-1; CDR3: CASSNLGLAAYNEQFF
V: TRBV4-3; length: 18; size: -; D: -; J: TRBJ2-1; CDR3: CASSQGGSVLGDVDEQFF
V: TRBV12-3/TRBV12-4; length: 12; size: -; D: -; J: TRBJ1-1; CDR3: CASSLESTEAFF
V: TRBV7-7; length: 14; size: -; D: TRBD2; J: TRBJ2-5; CDR3: CASSLGGPRETQYF
V: TRBV7-9; length: 14; size: -; D: TRBD1; J: TRBJ1-1; CDR3: CASSTQGAYTEAFF
V: TRBV9; length: 15; size: once; D: TRBD1; J: TRBJ2-5; CDR3: CASSVGGQGGETQYF
V: TRBV2; length: 10; size: -; D: -; J: TRBJ1-1; CDR3: CASSGGEAFF
V: TRBV6-5; length: 12; size: -; D: TRBD1; J: TRBJ1-6; CDR3: CASGQAVPPLHF
V: TRBV28; length: 15; size: -; D: -; J: TRBJ1-4; CDR3: CASSWERRNWEKLFF
V: TRBV5-1; length: 9; size: -; D: -; J: TRBJ1-2; CDR3: CASRKGASF
V: TRBV9; length: 16; size: -; D: -; J: TRBJ2-3; CDR3: CASSVSGNGGTDTQYF
V: TRBV5-4; length: 13; size: -; D: TRBD1; J: TRBJ1-1; CDR3: CASNQGTVTEAFF
V: TRBV12-3/TRBV12-4; length: 13; size: -; D: -; J: TRBJ1-3; CDR3: CAAGAGAGNTIYF
V: TRBV4-2; length: 15; size: -; D: TRBD2; J: TRBJ2-7; CDR3: CASSQPGLAGDEQYF
V: TRBV6-6; length: 15; size: -; D: TRBD1; J: TRBJ1-2; CDR3: CASSFQTGGARGYTF
V: TRBV5-4; length: 14; size: -; D: -; J: TRBJ1-2; CDR3: CASSPVAGLRGYTF
V: TRBV28; length: 16; size: -; D: TRBD1; J: TRBJ2-5; CDR3: CASSFVGQGSSGTQYF
V: TRBV19; length: 15; size: -; D: -; J: TRBJ1-5; CDR3: CASSQGAGVFGPQHF
V: TRBV19; length: 18; size: -; D: TRBD1; J: TRBJ2-6; CDR3: CASSRFGQGQTGANVLTF
V: TRBV7-3; length: 15; size: -; D: TRBD1; J: TRBJ2-7; CDR3: CASSLGQGAAYEQYF
V: TRBV30; length: 14; size: -; D: TRBD2; J: TRBJ2-7; CDR3: CAWSMGGGVYEQYF
V: TRBV7-3; length: 13; size: -; D: -; J: TRBJ2-6; CDR3: CASRSSGANVLTF
V: TRBV30; length: 11; size: -; D: -; J: TRBJ1-1; CDR3: CAGGRDPEAFF
V: TRBV24-1; length: 14; size: few; D: TRBD1; J: TRBJ1-5; CDR3: CATGQGRGNQPQHF
V: TRBV4-2; length: 15; size: -; D: -; J: TRBJ2-7; CDR3: CASSQDEGRHYEQYF
V: TRBV27; length: 17; size: -; D: -; J: TRBJ1-6; CDR3: CASSLLGAPSPNSPLHF
V: TRBV5-1; length: 15; size: -; D: TRBD2; J: TRBJ2-1; CDR3: CASSSTSGGPDEQFF
V: TRBV2; length: 14; size: -; D: TRBD1; J: TRBJ2-4; CDR3: CASRLTGGRNIQYF
V: TRBV21-1; length: 17; size: -; D: -; J: TRBJ2-7; CDR3: CASSKKVPGGPSYEQYF
V: TRBV18; length: 11; size: -; D: -; J: TRBJ2-7; CDR3: CASSGSYEQYF
V: TRBV5-1; length: 14; size: -; D: -; J: TRBJ2-1; CDR3: CASSPYQVIDEQFF
V: TRBV18; length: 16; size: -; D: TRBD2; J: TRBJ2-1; CDR3: CASSPLAGGQVNEQFF
V: TRBV28; length: 14; size: -; D: TRBD1; J: TRBJ1-1; CDR3: CASSLDGTGEGAFF
V: TRBV7-2; length: 13; size: -; D: TRBD2; J: TRBJ2-7; CDR3: CASSSGTSVEQYF
V: TRBV5-1; length: 15; size: -; D: TRBD2; J: TRBJ2-1; CDR3: CASSTGLVPYNEQFF
V: TRBV6-5; length: 16; size: -; D: -; J: TRBJ1-2; CDR3: CASSYSINEPAGGYTF
V: TRBV7-9; length: 16; size: -; D: TRBD1; J: TRBJ2-7; CDR3: CASSLGQDRVDYEQYF
V: TRBV19; length: 13; size: -; D: -; J: TRBJ2-7; CDR3: CASSRGPWYEQYF
V: TRBV9; length: 20; size: -; D: TRBD2; J: TRBJ2-5; CDR3: CASSVGMGVPTSGALETQYF
V: TRBV19; length: 14; size: -; D: -; J: TRBJ2-3; CDR3: CATSDSTSTDTQYF
V: TRBV28; length: 15; size: -; D: -; J: TRBJ1-4; CDR3: CASSSPGVLHEKLFF
V: TRBV6-1; length: 16; size: -; D: TRBD1; J: TRBJ2-5; CDR3: CASSELDREGGETQYF
V: TRBV3-1/TRBV3-2; length: 13; size: -; D: TRBD2; J: TRBJ2-1; CDR3: CASSQQAGSSQFF
V: TRBV9; length: 15; size: -; D: -; J: TRBJ2-3; CDR3: CASSVSGSSTDTQYF